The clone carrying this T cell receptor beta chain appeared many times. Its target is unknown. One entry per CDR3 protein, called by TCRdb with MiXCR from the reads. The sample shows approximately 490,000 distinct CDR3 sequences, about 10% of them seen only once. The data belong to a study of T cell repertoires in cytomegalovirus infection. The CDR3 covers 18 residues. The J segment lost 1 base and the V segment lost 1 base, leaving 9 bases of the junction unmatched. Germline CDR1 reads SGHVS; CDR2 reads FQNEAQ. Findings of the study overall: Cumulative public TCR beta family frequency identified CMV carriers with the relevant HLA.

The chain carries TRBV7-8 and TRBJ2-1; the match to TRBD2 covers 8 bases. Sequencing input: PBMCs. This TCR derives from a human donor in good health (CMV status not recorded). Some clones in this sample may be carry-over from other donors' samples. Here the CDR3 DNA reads TGTGCCAGCAGCTTAGTAGGTGGAGCGGGGGCTTCCTACAATGAGCAGTTCTTC. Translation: CASSLVGGAGASYNEQFF.